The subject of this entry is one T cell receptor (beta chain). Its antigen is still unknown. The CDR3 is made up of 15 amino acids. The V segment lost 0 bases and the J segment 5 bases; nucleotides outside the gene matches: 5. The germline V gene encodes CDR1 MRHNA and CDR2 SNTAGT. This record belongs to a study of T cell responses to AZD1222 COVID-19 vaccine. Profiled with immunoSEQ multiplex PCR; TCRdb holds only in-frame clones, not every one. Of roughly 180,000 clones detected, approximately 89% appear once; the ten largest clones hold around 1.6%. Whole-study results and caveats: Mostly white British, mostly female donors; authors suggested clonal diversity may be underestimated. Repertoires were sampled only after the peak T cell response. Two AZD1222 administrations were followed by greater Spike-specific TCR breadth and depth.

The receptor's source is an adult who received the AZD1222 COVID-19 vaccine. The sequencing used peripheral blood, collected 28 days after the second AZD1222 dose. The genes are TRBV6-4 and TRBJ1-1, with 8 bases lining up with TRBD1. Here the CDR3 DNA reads TGTGCCAGCAGTGACTCGGCGACAGGGGAGACTGAAGCTTTCTTT. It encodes CASSDSATGETEAFF.